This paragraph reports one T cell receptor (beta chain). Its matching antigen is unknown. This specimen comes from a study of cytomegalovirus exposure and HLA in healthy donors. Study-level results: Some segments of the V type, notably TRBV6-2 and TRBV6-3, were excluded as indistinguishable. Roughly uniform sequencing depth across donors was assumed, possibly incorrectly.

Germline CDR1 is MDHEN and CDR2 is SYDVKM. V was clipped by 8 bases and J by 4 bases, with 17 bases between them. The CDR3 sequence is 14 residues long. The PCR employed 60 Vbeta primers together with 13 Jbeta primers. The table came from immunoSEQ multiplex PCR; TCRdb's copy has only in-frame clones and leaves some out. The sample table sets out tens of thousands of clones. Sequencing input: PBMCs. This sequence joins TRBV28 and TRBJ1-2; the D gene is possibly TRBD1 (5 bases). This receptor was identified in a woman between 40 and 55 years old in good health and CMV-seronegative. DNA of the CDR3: TGTGCCAGCCTAAGGGTGGCGGGGCCCTATGGCTACACCTTC. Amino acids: CASLRVAGPYGYTF.